Each of the 12 T cell receptor beta chains below was sequenced from the same sample in a study of T cells expressing NK-cell markers. TCRdb reprocessed the 5' RACE reads, keeping one entry per CDR3 protein, no DNA. In all, the sample yields hundreds of thousands of distinct CDR3 sequences. The material sequenced was blood T cells: a sorted CD56 or NKG2C T cell subset, CD4+ or CD8+ T cells, or bulk PBMC T cells (not recorded which). All receptors come from a man aged 18-30 years in good health.

The chain is built from TRBV20-1 and TRBJ2-1; TCRdb reports TRBD1, a call that lacks DNA to check it against. CDR3 length: 17 amino acids. Germline lookup yields CDR1 DFQATT and CDR2 SNEGSKA (reference sequence). The CDR3 protein is CSARDPGTENIYNEQFF.

The chain is built from TRBV12-3 or TRBV12-4 and TRBJ1-3; TCRdb outputs TRBD1, but without DNA this stays unchecked. The CDR3 length is 16 residues. CDR3 sequence reads: CASSLDRESSGNTIYF.

The chain combines TRBV12-3 or TRBV12-4 with TRBJ2-1; without DNA, the TCRdb call of TRBD2 cannot be checked. This CDR3 region has 16 residues. CDR3 amino acids: CASSLLAGLSYNEQFF.

The chain links TRBV6-2 or TRBV6-3 to TRBJ2-1; there is no DNA to check the TCRdb D call of TRBD2. CDR1 is MNHEY, CDR2 SVGEGT, per germline. This CDR3 contains 17 residues. CDR3 loop: CASRRVGLAGVWGEQFF.

This chain's CDR3 is CASSPVAGPQETQYF. The chain uses TRBV19 and TRBJ2-5; TCRdb returns TRBD2, unconfirmable since there is no DNA. The CDR3 loop spans 15 amino acids. Germline CDR1 and CDR2: LNHDA and SQIVND (reference sequence).

This chain uses TRBV6-1 with TRBJ2-5. The CDR3 sequence is 14 residues long. In germline, CDR1 is MNHNS, CDR2 SASEGT. CDR3 loop: CASSTYRDSVTQYF.

The chain couples TRBV6-5 to TRBJ1-1. CDR3 length: 13 residues. CDR1 is MNHEY, CDR2 SVGAGI, per germline. CDR3 sequence: CASSYPDGPEAFF.

V and J are TRBV27 and TRBJ1-3; the D call from TCRdb, TRBD1, cannot be confirmed without DNA. Germline CDR1 MNHEY, CDR2 SMNVEV (reference sequence). The CDR3 is made up of 17 amino acids. The chain's CDR3 is CASSLSRQYPNGNTIYF.

This chain joins TRBV20-1 and TRBJ1-1; TCRdb's D call of TRBD1 is untestable without DNA. This CDR3 spans 14 amino acids. In germline, CDR1 is DFQATT, CDR2 SNEGSKA (reference sequence). The CDR3 region is CSATKTRGNTEAFF.

CDR3 amino acids: CASYRVGSGSSYNEQFF. The chain uses TRBV6-1 and TRBJ2-1; TCRdb's D gene call, TRBD2, goes unchecked for lack of DNA. This CDR3 has 17 amino acids. Germline V gene lookup returns CDR1 MNHNS and CDR2 SASEGT.

V usage is TRBV15 and J usage is TRBJ1-3; the D call from TCRdb, TRBD1, cannot be confirmed without DNA. Per the germline V gene, CDR1 is LNHNV and CDR2 is YYDKDF (reference sequence). The CDR3 is made up of 15 amino acids. Here the CDR3 reads CATSRVDRAGNTIYF.

The chain employs TRBV27 and TRBJ2-1; as DNA is missing, the TRBD2 call by TCRdb cannot be tested. Germline V lookup: CDR1 MNHEY, CDR2 SMNVEV (reference sequence). The CDR3 loop spans 17 amino acids. CDR3 sequence: CASSSVTSGRGYNEQFF.